The 9 T cell receptor beta chains below were found in one sample sequenced in a study of molecular identifiers for immune sequencing clone quantification. TCRdb redid the calling of the PCR reads with MiXCR, one entry per CDR3 protein. The table has around 320,000 distinct CDR3 sequences, roughly 23% seen once. The specimen was naive CD8+ T cells from blood, with Jurkat cell RNA spiked in. Specified subset: FACS-sorted CD8+CD4-CCR7+CD45RA+ naive T cells. The origin of the receptors is a human donor in good health. Some libraries in this study had Jurkat cell RNA spiked in.

Concerning this clonotype itself: Possible read error: a much larger clone is one base away. The J gene is TRBJ1-1, the V gene TRBV9; D might be TRBD1 (5 bases). This CDR3 spans 13 amino acids. The V gene's germline CDR1 is SGDLS and CDR2 YYNGEE. CDR3 sequence: CASSVGEGLEAIF. For the CDR3, the DNA is TGTGCCAGCAGCGTAGGAGAGGGACTTGAAGCTATCTTT.

In the case of this clonotype: The junction and the germline gene differ at one end; a read error may be behind it. The rearrangement joins TRBV29-1 to TRBJ2-5; 9 bases are a match to TRBD2. Germline lookup yields CDR1 SQVTM and CDR2 ANQGSEA. This CDR3 contains 16 residues. As DNA, the CDR3 is TGCAGCGTTGAAGGCGGGGGGGCGCTTGGTCAAGAGCCCCAGTACTTC. This gives the protein CSVEGGGALGQEPQYF.

This clonotype was found many times. The chain's CDR3 is CRAGERESYEQYF. The CDR3 DNA is TGCAGGGCTGGCGAGCGGGAGTCCTACGAGCAGTACTTC. The V gene is TRBV20-1, the J gene TRBJ2-7; TRBD2 aligns across 8 bases. The V gene's germline CDR1 is DFQATT and CDR2 SNEGSKA (reference sequence). The CDR3 spans 13 residues.

The chain carries TRBV4-1 and TRBJ2-7; D is undetermined. The germline V gene has CDR1 MGHRA and CDR2 YSYEKL. The V and J ends lost 3 bases and 4 bases respectively, with 10 bases between them. The CDR3 runs 13 residues. CDR3 nucleotide sequence: TGCGCCAGCAGCCAGAGCCCGGCTTACGAGCAGTACTTC. This gives the protein CASSQSPAYEQYF.

This clonotype has a handful of counts. J is TRBJ1-1 and V is TRBV29-1, with unresolved D. The V gene's germline CDR1 is SQVTM and CDR2 ANQGSEA. This CDR3 region has 14 residues. V was pared by 1 base and J by 1 base, with 10 bases between. In nucleotides, the CDR3 is TGCAGCGTTGAAGGCTATAAGTCGAACACTGAAGCTTTCTTT. This encodes CSVEGYKSNTEAFF.

This clonotype showed up just once. This may be a read error: a much more frequent sequence differs by one nucleotide. The rearrangement links TRBV6-6 to TRBJ1-1; 9 bases are a match to TRBD1. CDR1 MNHNY and CDR2 SVGAGI come from the germline V gene (reference sequence). The CDR3 is 15 amino acids. CDR3 DNA sequence: TGTGCCGGCAGTTACGGACAGGGGATGAACACTGAAGCTTTCTTT. The encoded protein is CAGSYGQGMNTEAFF.

Concerning this clonotype: Being one base from a much bigger clone, this may be a read error. V gene TRBV20-1 combines with J gene TRBJ2-7; 10 positions agree with TRBD1. CDR3 length: 14 amino acids. Germline CDR1 is DFQATT and CDR2 is SNEGSKA (reference sequence). In DNA, the CDR3 is TGCAGCGCGACCCACCGGGACAGGGGTTACGAGCAGTACTTC. Amino acids: CSATHRDRGYEQYF.

This clonotype was found a few times. The chain carries TRBV19 and TRBJ1-1; D unclear. The germline CDR1 and CDR2 sequences are LNHDA and SQIVND (reference sequence). V lost 11 bases and J 0 bases, leaving 10 bases between the germline ends. The CDR3 is 12 residues long. CDR3 protein: CACAQMNTEAFF. Written as DNA, the CDR3 is TGTGCCTGCGCCCAGATGAACACTGAAGCTTTCTTT.

This clonotype was counted at least ten times. The J gene is TRBJ2-5, the V gene TRBV29-1; TRBD1 matches 9 bases. After removal of 0 bases from V and 7 bases from J, the junction contained 12 bases not matched to a gene. Germline V gives CDR1 SQVTM, CDR2 ANQGSEA. The length of the CDR3 is 16 residues. CDR3 coding DNA: TGCAGCGTTGAAGATTACGGGACAGGGCGGCCCGGGACCCAGTACTTC. Amino acids: CSVEDYGTGRPGTQYF. The full variable domain, rest sourced from reference TRBV29-1 and TRBJ2-5, is SAVISQKPSRDICQRGTSLTIQCQVDSQVTMMFWYRQQPGQSLTLIATANQGSEATYESGFVIDKFPISRPNLTFSTLTVSNMSPEDSSIYLCSVEDYGTGRPGTQYFGPGTRLLVL.